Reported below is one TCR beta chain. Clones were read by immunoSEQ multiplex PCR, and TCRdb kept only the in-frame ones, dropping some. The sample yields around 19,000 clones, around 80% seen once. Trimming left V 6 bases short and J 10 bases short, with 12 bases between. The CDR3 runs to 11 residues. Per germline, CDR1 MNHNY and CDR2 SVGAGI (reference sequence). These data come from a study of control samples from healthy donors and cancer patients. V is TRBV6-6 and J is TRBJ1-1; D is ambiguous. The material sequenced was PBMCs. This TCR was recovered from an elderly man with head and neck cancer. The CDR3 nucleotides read TGTGCCAGCAGCACGGTGGTAGGAGCTTTCTTT. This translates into CASSTVVGAFF.